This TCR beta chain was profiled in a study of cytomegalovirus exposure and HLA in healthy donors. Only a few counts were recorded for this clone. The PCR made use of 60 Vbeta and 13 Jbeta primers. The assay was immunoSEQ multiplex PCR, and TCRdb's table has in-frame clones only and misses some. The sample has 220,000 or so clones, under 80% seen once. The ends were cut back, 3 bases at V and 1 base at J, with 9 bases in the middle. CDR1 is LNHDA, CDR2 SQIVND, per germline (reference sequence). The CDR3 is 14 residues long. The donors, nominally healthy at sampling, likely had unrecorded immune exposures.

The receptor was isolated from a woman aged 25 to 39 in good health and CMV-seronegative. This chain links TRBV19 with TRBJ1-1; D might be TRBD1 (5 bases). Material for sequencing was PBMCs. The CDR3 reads CASSIRGGNTEAFF. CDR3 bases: TGTGCCAGTAGTATCCGGGGGGGGAACACTGAAGCTTTCTTT.